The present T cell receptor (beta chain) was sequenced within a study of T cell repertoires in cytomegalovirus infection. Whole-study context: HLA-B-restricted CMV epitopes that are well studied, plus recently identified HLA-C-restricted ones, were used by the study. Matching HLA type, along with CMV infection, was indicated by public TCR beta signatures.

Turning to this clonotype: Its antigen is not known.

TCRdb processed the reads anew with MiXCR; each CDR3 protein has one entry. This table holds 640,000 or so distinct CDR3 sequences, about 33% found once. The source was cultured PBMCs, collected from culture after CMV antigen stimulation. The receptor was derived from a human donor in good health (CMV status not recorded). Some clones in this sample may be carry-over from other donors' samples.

The DNA of the CDR3 is TGTGCCAGCAGAAGGGAGGGGGATCAGCCCCAGCATTTT. Translated, it gives CASRREGDQPQHF. This chain links TRBV7-4 with TRBJ1-5; a weak D match, TRBD1 (6 bases). In germline, CDR1 is SGHVT, CDR2 SQSDAQ. Trimming took 6 bases from V and 5 from J, leaving 11 bases between them. CDR3 length: 13 amino acids.